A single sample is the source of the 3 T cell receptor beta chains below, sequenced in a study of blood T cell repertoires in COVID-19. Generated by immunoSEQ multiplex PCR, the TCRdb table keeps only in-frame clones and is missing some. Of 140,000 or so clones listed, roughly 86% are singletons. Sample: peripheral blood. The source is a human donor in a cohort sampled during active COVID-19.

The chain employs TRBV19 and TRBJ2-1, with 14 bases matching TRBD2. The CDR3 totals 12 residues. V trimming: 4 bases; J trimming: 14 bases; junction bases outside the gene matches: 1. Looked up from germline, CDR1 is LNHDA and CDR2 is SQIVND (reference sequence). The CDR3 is CASSTTSGGEFF. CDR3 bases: TGTGCCAGTAGTACGACTAGCGGGGGGGAGTTCTTC. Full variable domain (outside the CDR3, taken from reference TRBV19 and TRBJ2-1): DGGITQSPKYLFRKEGQNVTLSCEQNLNHDAMYWYRQDPGQGLRLIYYSQIVNDFQKGDIAEGYSVSREKKESFPLTVTSAQKNPTAFYLCASSTTSGGEFFGPGTRLTVL.

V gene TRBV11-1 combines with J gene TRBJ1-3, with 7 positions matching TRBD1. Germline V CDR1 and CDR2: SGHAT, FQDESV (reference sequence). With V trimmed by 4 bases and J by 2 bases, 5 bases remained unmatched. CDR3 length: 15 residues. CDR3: CASSSWDSPGNTIYF. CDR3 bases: TGTGCCAGCAGCTCGTGGGACAGTCCTGGAAACACCATATATTTT. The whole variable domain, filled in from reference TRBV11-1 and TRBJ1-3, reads EAEVAQSPRYKITEKSQAVAFWCDPISGHATLYWYRQILGQGPELLVQFQDESVVDDSQLPKDRFSAERLKGVDSTLKIQPAELGDSAMYLCASSSWDSPGNTIYFGEGSWLTVV.

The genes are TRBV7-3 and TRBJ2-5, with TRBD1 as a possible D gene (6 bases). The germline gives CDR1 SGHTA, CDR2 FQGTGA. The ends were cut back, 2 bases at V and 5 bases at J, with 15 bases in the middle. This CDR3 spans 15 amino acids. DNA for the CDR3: TGTGCCAGCAGCTTAGGGACAAGTCCCGGGGAGACCCAGTACTTC. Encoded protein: CASSLGTSPGETQYF.